This TCR beta chain emerged from a study of T cells in Graves' hyperthyroidism and ophthalmopathy. Worth noting for this clonotype: Mismatch with germline at one junction end may stem from a read error.

Uncontrolled infection, other autoimmune disease, pregnancy or lactation disqualified patients from enrolment. Fresh peripheral blood, approximately 9.6 ml, yielded the PBMCs. This CDR3 is 14 amino acids long. Germline V gene lookup returns CDR1 MDHEN and CDR2 SYDVKM. From RNA transcripts, TCR beta CDR3 regions were amplified. The HTBI set primed first-round TCR CDR3 RT-PCR. TCRdb redid the calling of the multiplex PCR reads with MiXCR, one entry per CDR3 protein. The sample has 500,000 to 650,000 distinct CDR3 sequences; 15% to 20% are singletons. V gene TRBV28 combines with J gene TRBJ1-4; D uncertain. Sequenced: blood. The receptor was derived from a man aged 40-50 years with Graves' ophthalmopathy. CDR3 bases: TGTGCCAGCAGTTTAGAGGGAACTGATGAAAAACTGTTTTTT. This codes for CASSLEGTDEKLFF.